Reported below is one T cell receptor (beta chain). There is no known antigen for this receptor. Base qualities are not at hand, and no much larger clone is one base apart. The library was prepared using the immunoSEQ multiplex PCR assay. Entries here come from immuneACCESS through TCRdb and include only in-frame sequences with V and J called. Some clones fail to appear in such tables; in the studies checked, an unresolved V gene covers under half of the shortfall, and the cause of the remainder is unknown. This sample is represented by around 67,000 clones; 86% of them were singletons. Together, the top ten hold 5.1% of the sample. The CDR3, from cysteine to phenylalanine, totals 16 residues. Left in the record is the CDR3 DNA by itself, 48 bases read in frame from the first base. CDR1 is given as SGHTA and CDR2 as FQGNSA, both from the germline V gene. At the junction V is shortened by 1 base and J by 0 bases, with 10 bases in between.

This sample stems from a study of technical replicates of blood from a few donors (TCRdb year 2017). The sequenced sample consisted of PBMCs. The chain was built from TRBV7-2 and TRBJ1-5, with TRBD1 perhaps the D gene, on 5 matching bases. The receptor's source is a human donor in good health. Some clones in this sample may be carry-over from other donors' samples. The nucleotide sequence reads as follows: TGTGCCAGCAGCTTAGTTGTGGGGGGTAGCAATCAGCCCCAGCATTTT. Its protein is CASSLVVGGSNQPQHF.